A single sample gave rise to the 10 T cell receptor beta chains below, sequenced in a study of beta chain features in type 1 diabetes. Study outcomes and limitations: In every one of the four CD4+ subsets, TCRB CDR3s were moderately but significantly shorter in Type 1 diabetes patients.

Their target antigens are unknown. Reverse transcription of all isolated RNA meant that expressed TCRB transcripts were sequenced. Assay: immunoSEQ multiplex PCR; the TCRdb copy retains only in-frame clones and omits some. The sample yields 300,000 to 400,000 clones, roughly 13% seen once. Input material: naive CD4+ T cells from blood. Receptors originate from a woman aged 18 to 35 with type 1 diabetes.

This clone turned up a few times. The chain combines TRBV29-1 with TRBJ1-1; unclear D gene. The CDR3 totals 15 residues. The germline V and J ends were trimmed by 4 bases and 1 base, with 16 bases remaining between them. Germline V gives CDR1 SQVTM, CDR2 ANQGSEA. The CDR3 protein is CSVGFGEAWNTEAFF. The DNA of the CDR3 is TGCAGCGTTGGCTTCGGGGAAGCATGGAACACTGAAGCTTTCTTT.

This clone was seen a few times. This rearrangement joins TRBV5-1 to TRBJ2-1; D may be TRBD1 (6 bases). V lost 1 base, J lost 7 bases, and 9 bases lay in between. Germline V gene lookup returns CDR1 SGHRS and CDR2 YFSETQ. The CDR3 runs 13 residues. DNA of the CDR3: TGCGCCAGCAGCTTGCTCCAGGGGAATGAGCAGTTCTTC. This translates into CASSLLQGNEQFF.

There are a few counts of this clone. Its ends do not fully match the called genes, so a read error is possible. The chain couples TRBV4-3 to TRBJ2-2; TRBD1 might be the D (6 bases). Germline V CDR1 and CDR2: LGHNA, YSLEER. The CDR3 has 15 residues. In DNA, the CDR3 is TGCGCCAGCAGCCAAGAAAGGGGGACCCCGGGACAAAGAATTTTT. The encoded protein is CASSQERGTPGQRIF.

This clone turned up a few times. J is TRBJ2-1 and V is TRBV14; TRBD2 agrees at 8 bases. The V segment lost 0 bases and the J segment 14 bases; nucleotides outside the gene matches: 6. The CDR3 consists of 13 residues. Per germline, CDR1 SGHDN and CDR2 FVKESK. The CDR3 spells CASSQDRSGSKFF. Here the CDR3 DNA reads TGTGCCAGCAGCCAAGATCGGAGCGGGAGTAAGTTCTTC.

Only a few counts were recorded for this clone. The V call is TRBV7-3, the J call TRBJ2-5; D is ambiguous. Germline V gene data show CDR1 as SGHTA and CDR2 as FQGTGA. The CDR3 consists of 15 residues. The V gene lost 0 bases and the J gene lost 5 bases, with 13 bases spanning the gap. CDR3 DNA sequence: TGTGCCAGCAGCTTAACGGGTACAGTCCGGGAGACCCAGTACTTC. Amino acid sequence: CASSLTGTVRETQYF.

The chain has TRBV7-9 and TRBJ1-2; D not resolved. V was clipped by 1 base and J by 6 bases, with 6 bases between them. The CDR3 loop spans 12 amino acids. Germline V gene data show CDR1 as SEHNR and CDR2 as FQNEAQ (reference sequence). The CDR3 spells CASSLVRDGYTF. CDR3 DNA sequence: TGTGCCAGCAGCTTAGTTCGGGATGGCTACACCTTC.

This clone was counted a few times. The chain couples TRBV6-5 to TRBJ2-7, with 13 bases fitting TRBD2. Germline V gives CDR1 MNHEY, CDR2 SVGAGI. With V trimmed by 6 bases and J by 2 bases, 4 bases remained unmatched. The CDR3 totals 15 residues. The CDR3 coding sequence is TGTGCCAGCAGACTACTAGCGGGAGGGACCTACGAGCAGTACTTC. Its protein is CASRLLAGGTYEQYF.

This clone has more than one count but fewer than ten. This chain links TRBV15 with TRBJ2-5, with no clear D. Germline CDR1 LNHNV, CDR2 YYDKDF (reference sequence). V lost 1 base and J 2 bases, leaving 5 bases between the germline ends. The CDR3 is 13 residues long. CDR3 region: CATSRGAQETQYF. The CDR3 DNA reads as TGTGCCACCAGCAGAGGGGCGCAAGAGACCCAGTACTTC. Using reference TRBV15 and TRBJ2-5 for the parts outside the CDR3, the full variable domain is DAMVIQNPRYQVTQFGKPVTLSCSQTLNHNVMYWYQQKSSQAPKLLFHYYDKDFNNEADTPDNFQSRRPNTSFCFLDIRSPGLGDTAMYLCATSRGAQETQYFGPGTRLLVL.

This clone occurred a few times. The CDR3 protein is CASTQIMNTEAFF. In DNA form, the CDR3 reads TGTGCCAGCACCCAGATAATGAACACTGAAGCTTTCTTT. The chain employs TRBV2 and TRBJ1-1, with D hard to call. The CDR3 consists of 13 residues. The ends were cut back, 7 bases at V and 0 bases at J, with 9 bases in the middle. Germline CDR1 is SNHLY and CDR2 is FYNNEI.

CDR3 region: CASSIEGAGTGELFF. Here the CDR3 DNA reads TGTGCCAGTAGTATAGAGGGCGCTGGCACCGGGGAGCTGTTTTTT. The chain joins TRBV19 to TRBJ2-2; D gene ambiguous. The V end was cut by 0 bases, the J end by 4 bases, with 9 bases between. There are 15 residues in the CDR3. Germline CDR1 and CDR2: LNHDA and SQIVND (reference sequence).